Below, 18 T cell receptor beta chains from the same sample are listed, as sequenced in a study of T cells in Graves' hyperthyroidism and ophthalmopathy. What was amplified from RNA transcripts were TCR beta CDR3 regions. The primer set for the first-round RT-PCR of the TCR CDR3 was HTBI. TCRdb ran MiXCR on the multiplex PCR reads and lists one entry per CDR3 protein. The sample carries hundreds of thousands of distinct CDR3 sequences, approximately 15% recorded once. Sequenced: blood. The receptors stem from a woman aged 25 to 39 with Graves' hyperthyroidism.

In this sample, this clonotype turned up many times. This chain connects TRBV7-8 to TRBJ2-1; D gene unclear. CDR1 is SGHVS, CDR2 FQNEAQ, per germline. The CDR3 sequence is 14 residues long. The ends were cut back, 2 bases at V and 4 bases at J, with 9 bases in the middle. The CDR3 spells CASSLYSGYNEQFF. The CDR3 coding sequence is TGTGCCAGCAGCTTATATTCTGGTTACAATGAGCAGTTCTTC.

The chain links TRBV14 to TRBJ2-1, with D tentatively TRBD1 (6 bases). V was pared by 0 bases and J by 6 bases, with 24 bases between. Germline V gene data show CDR1 as SGHDN and CDR2 as FVKESK. The CDR3 length is 19 residues. The CDR3 reads CASSQDRSVRGAFGNEQFF. CDR3 nucleotide sequence: TGTGCCAGCAGCCAAGATCGTAGTGTCAGGGGAGCATTCGGCAATGAGCAGTTCTTC.

This clonotype was seen repeatedly, ten times or more. The V gene is TRBV30, the J gene TRBJ2-7; D perhaps matches TRBD1 (6 bases). V lost 0 bases, J lost 0 bases, and 12 bases lay in between. The germline V gene encodes CDR1 GTSNPN and CDR2 SVGIG (reference sequence). CDR3 length: 15 residues. The CDR3 region is CAWSVQDSSSYEQYF. CDR3 DNA: TGTGCCTGGAGTGTACAGGACAGTTCCTCCTACGAGCAGTACTTC.

This clonotype occurred many times. V usage is TRBV11-2 and J usage is TRBJ1-3; D unresolved. The germline V and J ends were trimmed by 5 bases and 4 bases, with 6 bases remaining between them. This CDR3 has 12 amino acids. Germline V CDR1 and CDR2: SGHAT, FQNNGV. For the CDR3, the DNA is TGTGCCAGCAGCACACAAGGAAACACCATATATTTT. Translating it yields CASSTQGNTIYF. The entire variable domain, with the rest obtained from reference TRBV11-2 and TRBJ1-3, is as follows: EAGVAQSPRYKIIEKRQSVAFWCNPISGHATLYWYQQILGQGPKLLIQFQNNGVVDDSQLPKDRFSAERLKGVDSTLKIQPAKLEDSAVYLCASSTQGNTIYFGEGSWLTVV.

This clonotype was counted ten times or more. J is TRBJ1-1 and V is TRBV10-3; D perhaps matches TRBD1 (5 bases). Germline assignment: CDR1 ENHRY and CDR2 SYGVKD. The CDR3 sequence is 12 residues long. V was trimmed by 3 bases and J by 8 bases, leaving 10 bases between them. CDR3 sequence (DNA): TGTGCCATCAGTGATGGGGCTTGGGAAGCTTTCTTT. Encoded protein: CAISDGAWEAFF.

This clonotype has at least ten counts. The chain couples TRBV7-9 to TRBJ2-1; tentative D call: TRBD2 (6 bases). The CDR3 length is 17 residues. Trimming took 5 bases from V and 0 from J, leaving 17 bases between them. Germline V gene sequence: CDR1 SEHNR, CDR2 FQNEAQ (reference sequence). The CDR3, as DNA: TGTGCCAGCAGCCTCGATAGCGGCCTAAGCTCCTACAATGAGCAGTTCTTC. Protein sequence: CASSLDSGLSSYNEQFF.

This clonotype was found many times. The chain is built from TRBV2 and TRBJ2-7, with TRBD2 matching over 9 bases. J gave up 2 bases and V 8 bases, and 7 bases lay outside the gene matches. CDR3 length equals 14 residues. Germline assignment: CDR1 SNHLY and CDR2 FYNNEI. This CDR3 reads CASEGLAPAYEQYF. CDR3 nucleotide sequence: TGTGCCAGCGAGGGACTAGCACCTGCCTACGAGCAGTACTTC.

The chain couples TRBV10-1 to TRBJ2-3; D gene unclear. The CDR3 length is 15 residues. V was clipped by 2 bases and J by 3 bases, with 12 bases between them. Germline loops: CDR1 WNHNN, CDR2 SYGVQD (reference sequence). The CDR3, as DNA: TGCGCCAGCAGTGAGGTTTGGGGTAGGACAGATACGCAGTATTTT. Protein product: CASSEVWGRTDTQYF.

This clonotype was seen at least ten times. J is TRBJ2-5 and V is TRBV24-1; D perhaps matches TRBD2 (6 bases). The germline gives CDR1 KGHDR, CDR2 SFDVKD. The CDR3 is made up of 15 amino acids. V was pared by 6 bases and J by 3 bases, with 16 bases between. The CDR3 DNA is TGTGCCACCAGTCCCGGGGGTGGGCGAGAAGAGACCCAGTACTTC. Protein product: CATSPGGGREETQYF.

This clonotype was seen a few times. The rearrangement joins TRBV28 to TRBJ1-1; the D gene is possibly TRBD1 (5 bases). The germline CDR1 and CDR2 sequences are MDHEN and SYDVKM. V lost 7 bases and J 0 bases, leaving 15 bases between the germline ends. The CDR3 consists of 15 residues. CDR3: CASKWGGGMNTEAFF. Written as DNA, the CDR3 is TGTGCCAGCAAATGGGGCGGGGGAATGAACACTGAAGCTTTCTTT.

This chain connects TRBV20-1 to TRBJ1-5, with D unclear. Germline V gene data show CDR1 as DFQATT and CDR2 as SNEGSKA (reference sequence). Trimming pared 0 bases from V and 4 bases from J, leaving 16 bases between. The CDR3 covers 16 residues. The DNA of the CDR3 is TGCAGTGCTAGAGATGTCTTGGGGTTGTCAAATCAGCCCCAGCATTTT. Residues: CSARDVLGLSNQPQHF.

This clonotype was seen only a few times. The genes are TRBV14 and TRBJ2-5; 11 nucleotides line up with TRBD1. The CDR3 covers 15 residues. J lost 9 bases, V lost 3 bases, and 9 bases had no gene match. Per germline, CDR1 SGHDN and CDR2 FVKESK. This CDR3 reads CASSHLNRDRGSQYF. The CDR3 DNA sequence: TGTGCCAGCAGCCACCTCAACCGGGACAGGGGGTCCCAGTACTTC.

This clonotype was counted between two and nine times. The gene calls are TRBV9 and TRBJ2-3; 10 bases agree with TRBD1. CDR3 length: 15 amino acids. V shed 2 bases, J shed 5 bases, and the junction held 5 bases outside the gene matches. Germline CDR1 is SGDLS and CDR2 is YYNGEE. Written as DNA, the CDR3 is TGTGCCAGCAGCGTCGCCGGGACAGGGGTAGATACGCAGTATTTT. Protein: CASSVAGTGVDTQYF.

The chain has TRBV7-6 and TRBJ2-2; TRBD1 might be the D (6 bases). CDR1 is SGHVS, CDR2 FNYEAQ, per germline. This CDR3 comprises 18 residues. With 1 base removed from V and 0 bases from J, the gap between germline ends came to 15 bases. The DNA of the CDR3 is TGTGCCAGCAGCTTAGAGTCTAGACAGGCCGCGAACACCGGGGAGCTGTTTTTT. Amino acid sequence: CASSLESRQAANTGELFF.

The chain employs TRBV19 and TRBJ2-3; D unresolved. Looked up from germline, CDR1 is LNHDA and CDR2 is SQIVND (reference sequence). This CDR3 contains 15 residues. The germline V and J ends were trimmed by 4 bases and 2 bases, with 13 bases remaining between them. The CDR3 sequence: CASSSFGQDTDTQYF. The CDR3, as DNA: TGTGCCAGTAGTAGCTTTGGGCAGGACACAGATACGCAGTATTTT.

Ten or more counts support this clonotype. This rearrangement joins TRBV2 to TRBJ1-4; 7 bases are a match to TRBD1. V lost 5 bases and J lost 10; bases outside the gene matches: 19. The CDR3 spans 17 residues. CDR1 is SNHLY, CDR2 FYNNEI, per germline. The chain's CDR3 is CASSPMSVSAGGGKLFF. DNA for the CDR3: TGTGCCAGCAGTCCCATGTCGGTGTCGGCAGGGGGGGGAAAACTGTTTTTT.

Ten or more counts support this clonotype. The chain has TRBV28 and TRBJ2-2; no firm D call. The germline CDR1 and CDR2 sequences are MDHEN and SYDVKM. V was cut by 10 bases and J by 0 bases, with 12 bases left in between. The CDR3 is 14 residues long. The CDR3 bases are TGTGCCACCACCGGCCGGTCGAACACCGGGGAGCTGTTTTTT. Protein sequence: CATTGRSNTGELFF.

This chain connects TRBV18 to TRBJ2-3; no definite D call. Between the trimmed V and J ends, which lost 5 bases and 6 bases, there was a span of 12 bases. The CDR3 is made up of 13 amino acids. Germline V gene sequence: CDR1 KGHSH, CDR2 LQKENI. CDR3 sequence: CASSSNALDTQYF. DNA for the CDR3: TGTGCCAGCTCATCTAATGCTCTTGATACGCAGTATTTT.